The 23 T cell receptor beta chains reported below all come from one sample, sequenced in a study of chemoradiotherapy in HPV16-positive cancers. Here immunoSEQ multiplex PCR was the method, and the copy in TCRdb shows in-frame clones only, minus some. The data show about 68,000 clones, roughly 86% seen once. The sequencing used blood, collected from a patient who underwent chemoradiotherapy. The receptors were gathered from a human donor with HPV-associated anogenital cancer.

The V call is TRBV5-1, the J call TRBJ2-3; 10 nucleotides match TRBD1. V trimming: 4 bases; J trimming: 8 bases; junction bases outside the gene matches: 13. The CDR3 runs 16 residues. The germline V gene encodes CDR1 SGHRS and CDR2 YFSETQ. The CDR3 sequence: CASSTRGQGPSGTQYF. CDR3 in DNA: TGCGCCAGCAGCACTAGGGGACAGGGGCCCTCTGGTACGCAGTATTTT.

The chain combines TRBV30 with TRBJ2-5; 9 bases map to TRBD1. V lost 3 bases to trimming and J lost 0 bases; unmatched junction nucleotides: 8. This CDR3 region has 16 residues. Germline lookup yields CDR1 GTSNPN and CDR2 SVGIG (reference sequence). The CDR3 spells CAWSGSGTGYQETQYF. In DNA, the CDR3 is TGTGCCTGGAGCGGATCCGGGACAGGGTACCAAGAGACCCAGTACTTC.

The chain joins TRBV10-3 to TRBJ1-1; D gene ambiguous. CDR3 length: 19 residues. V was cut by 2 bases and J by 0 bases, with 22 bases left in between. The V gene's germline CDR1 is ENHRY and CDR2 SYGVKD. CDR3 in DNA: TGTGCCATCAGTGAGCCCAGCCCCTTTGAGGGAAACATGAACACTGAAGCTTTCTTT. Encoded protein: CAISEPSPFEGNMNTEAFF.

This chain uses TRBV25-1 with TRBJ1-2, with 8 nucleotides matching TRBD1. CDR1 MGHDK and CDR2 SYGVNS come from the germline V gene. Unmatched junction bases numbered 15, after V lost 8 bases and J lost 4 bases. CDR3 length: 16 amino acids. The CDR3 DNA follows: TGTGCCAGCCGCGGGACAGGAGGAAGAGGACTCTATGGCTACACCTTC. This codes for CASRGTGGRGLYGYTF.

The chain links TRBV7-9 to TRBJ2-7; no clear D. Germline assignment: CDR1 SEHNR and CDR2 FQNEAQ (reference sequence). This CDR3 spans 12 amino acids. V shed 5 bases and J shed 7 bases, with 12 bases lying between them. CDR3 sequence: CASSALPLEQYF. The DNA for the CDR3 is TGTGCCAGCAGCGCCTTGCCCCTGGAGCAGTACTTC.

The chain joins TRBV5-1 to TRBJ1-4, with D unresolved. Trimming shortened V by 5 bases and J by 0 bases, and 11 bases separated the two germline ends. The V gene's germline CDR1 is SGHRS and CDR2 YFSETQ. CDR3 size: 15 residues. CDR3 sequence: CASSRQDATNEKLFF. CDR3 coding DNA: TGCGCCAGCAGTCGTCAGGACGCAACTAATGAAAAACTGTTTTTT.

The genes are TRBV5-8 and TRBJ2-4; D is possibly TRBD1 (6 bases). Germline CDR1 is SGHTS and CDR2 is YDEGEE. The CDR3 is 17 amino acids. The V end lost 1 base, the J end lost 0 bases, and 14 bases lay between the germline ends. The CDR3 DNA sequence: TGTGCCAGCAGCTTGAGTCTCAGGGGCCCAGCCAAAAACATTCAGTACTTC. It translates to CASSLSLRGPAKNIQYF.

The chain couples TRBV5-1 to TRBJ2-3; the D is unclear. With 4 bases removed from V and 4 bases from J, the gap between germline ends came to 10 bases. The CDR3 contains 13 residues. CDR1 is SGHRS and CDR2 is YFSETQ in the germline V gene. In DNA, the CDR3 is TGCGCCAGCAGCGACGGACCTGCAGATACGCAGTATTTT. Translating it yields CASSDGPADTQYF. Filled out from reference TRBV5-1 and TRBJ2-3, the complete variable domain reads KAGVTQTPRYLIKTRGQQVTLSCSPISGHRSVSWYQQTPGQGLQFLFEYFSETQRNKGNFPGRFSGRQFSNSRSEMNVSTLELGDSALYLCASSDGPADTQYFGPGTRLTVL.

The V call is TRBV7-9, the J call TRBJ2-5, with a tentative D call TRBD1 (5 bases). The DNA end lines up better with TRBJ2-7; the J call may be wrong. The CDR3 sequence is 14 residues long. The germline CDR1 and CDR2 sequences are SEHNR and FQNEAQ (reference sequence). CDR3 residues: CASSPVQGTYEQYF. The CDR3 region has the DNA TGTGCCAGCAGCCCCGTTCAGGGAACATACGAGCAGTACTTC.

The genes are TRBV7-9 and TRBJ1-1; D is uncertain. There are 13 residues in the CDR3. Trimming took off 3 bases at V and 0 bases at J, with 5 bases between the two ends. Per germline, CDR1 SEHNR and CDR2 FQNEAQ (reference sequence). The CDR3 region is CASSFAVNTEAFF. In DNA form, the CDR3 reads TGTGCCAGCAGCTTTGCAGTGAACACTGAAGCTTTCTTT.

V and J are TRBV28 and TRBJ1-1; D remains unclear. Germline CDR1 is MDHEN and CDR2 is SYDVKM. This CDR3 has 15 amino acids. Trimming took off 6 bases at V and 0 bases at J, with 14 bases between the two ends. CDR3 sequence reads: CASRGNPAMNTEAFF. CDR3 DNA: TGTGCCAGCAGGGGTAATCCGGCGATGAACACTGAAGCTTTCTTT.

J is TRBJ1-3 and V is TRBV5-6, with D tentatively TRBD1 (6 bases). The ends were cut back, 2 bases at V and 0 bases at J, with 12 bases in the middle. The CDR3 spans 16 residues. Germline V gene data show CDR1 as SGHDT and CDR2 as YYEEEE. CDR3 amino acids: CASSFGGAGSGNTIYF. The CDR3 DNA sequence: TGTGCCAGCAGCTTCGGGGGGGCAGGCTCTGGAAACACCATATATTTT.

This chain joins TRBV6-5 and TRBJ1-5; 7 bases match TRBD1. This CDR3 is built from 14 residues. Trimming removed 0 bases from V and 9 bases from J; junction bases left unmatched: 5. Per the germline V gene, CDR1 is MNHEY and CDR2 is SVGAGI. CDR3 DNA sequence: TGTGCCAGCAGTTACTCGGCGACAGGGAGGCCCCAGCATTTT. Its translation: CASSYSATGRPQHF.

The chain couples TRBV5-1 to TRBJ2-1, with 8 bases identical to TRBD1. Germline V gene sequence: CDR1 SGHRS, CDR2 YFSETQ. The length of the CDR3 is 15 residues. With 3 bases clipped from V and 7 bases from J, the junction kept 9 bases outside the gene matches. This CDR3 reads CASSSSSGGTNEQFF. Written as DNA, the CDR3 is TGCGCCAGCAGCTCGTCTTCAGGGGGCACGAATGAGCAGTTCTTC.

The V call is TRBV6-1, the J call TRBJ1-5; weak D call: TRBD1 (6 bases). Trimming removed 4 bases at V and 5 bases at J, with 15 bases between. The CDR3 is 15 amino acids. In germline, CDR1 is MNHNS, CDR2 SASEGT. This CDR3 reads CASSVRGALDQPQHF. The CDR3 bases are TGTGCCAGCAGTGTCCGGGGGGCTCTCGATCAGCCCCAGCATTTT.

The chain uses TRBV19 and TRBJ2-1; the match to TRBD1 covers 7 bases. V gave up 3 bases and J gave up 9 bases; unmatched junction bases: 14. This CDR3 is 16 amino acids long. Looked up from germline, CDR1 is LNHDA and CDR2 is SQIVND (reference sequence). The CDR3 DNA is TGTGCCAGTAGTATTAGAGGGGGCGGACTTTGGAGTGAGCAGTTCTTC. This translates into CASSIRGGGLWSEQFF.

The J gene is TRBJ1-1, the V gene TRBV15; a weak D match, TRBD1 (5 bases). Germline V gene lookup returns CDR1 LNHNV and CDR2 YYDKDF (reference sequence). V was shortened by 4 bases and J by 3 bases, with 12 bases between the two germline ends. The CDR3 is 14 amino acids. CDR3 in DNA: TGTGCCACCAGCAAAAGGGAGGGGCACACTGAAGCTTTCTTT. Its protein is CATSKREGHTEAFF.

J is TRBJ2-7 and V is TRBV5-1, with 13 bases fitting TRBD2. Germline V lookup: CDR1 SGHRS, CDR2 YFSETQ. The trim removed 4 bases at V and 2 bases at J, leaving 3 bases unmatched. The CDR3 totals 15 residues. The CDR3 DNA sequence: TGCGCCAGCAGCGTGACTAGCGGGAGGACCTACGAGCAGTACTTC. This translates into CASSVTSGRTYEQYF.

The gene calls are TRBV18 and TRBJ2-7, with D maybe TRBD1 (7 bases). Looked up from germline, CDR1 is KGHSH and CDR2 is LQKENI. The CDR3 has 14 residues. Trimming left V 6 bases short and J 7 bases short, with 19 bases between. The CDR3 DNA reads as TGTGCCAGCTCCCCCATGACAGGGAGGTCAGAGCAGTACTTC. Amino acids: CASSPMTGRSEQYF.

In nucleotides, the CDR3 is TGTGCCATCAGTGGGAAGGGGGCGGACTATGGCTACACCTTC. This encodes CAISGKGADYGYTF. V is TRBV10-3 and J is TRBJ1-2, with 7 bases aligning to TRBD1. V trimming: 4 bases; J trimming: 3 bases; junction bases outside the gene matches: 5. This CDR3 region has 14 residues. Looked up from germline, CDR1 is ENHRY and CDR2 is SYGVKD.

The rearrangement links TRBV27 to TRBJ1-4, with D possibly matching TRBD1 (5 bases). Germline V lookup: CDR1 MNHEY, CDR2 SMNVEV (reference sequence). V was pared by 5 bases and J by 3 bases, with 7 bases between. The CDR3 contains 13 residues. For the CDR3, the DNA is TGTGCCAGCAGTATACAGGCTAATGAAAAACTGTTTTTT. The encoded protein is CASSIQANEKLFF.

The V gene is TRBV28, the J gene TRBJ2-1; TRBD2 aligns across 15 bases. Germline-derived CDR1 and CDR2 are MDHEN and SYDVKM. The CDR3 contains 19 residues. V was pared by 6 bases and J by 6 bases, with 15 bases of the junction left unmatched. The chain's CDR3 is CASRNSRTSGRAGSNEQFF. Written as DNA, the CDR3 is TGTGCCAGCAGAAACTCGCGGACTAGCGGGAGGGCCGGGAGCAATGAGCAGTTCTTC.

The chain uses TRBV27 and TRBJ1-6, with D tentatively TRBD1 (5 bases). The CDR3 consists of 14 residues. CDR1 is MNHEY and CDR2 is SMNVEV in the germline V gene (reference sequence). Trimming stripped 6 bases from V and 3 bases from J, with 9 bases between. In nucleotides, the CDR3 is TGTGCCAGCAGGACAGCCAGCTATAATTCACCCCTCCACTTT. Translation: CASRTASYNSPLHF.